Sequencing of this TCR beta chain was carried out in a study of immune heterogeneity within non-small cell lung tumors (dated by TCRdb to 2017 to 2018). For the wider study: By histology, the tumors were a few squamous cell carcinomas, around eleven non-squamous carcinomas and 1 tumor not otherwise specified. Whole-exome sequencing, RNA-seq and TCR beta repertoire sequencing were combined for multiple spatially distinct regions from each NSCLC tumor so that intratumoral immune heterogeneity could be examined. TCR repertoires were analyzed from 55 to 70 tumor loci of approximately 16 patients, while transcriptome data covered only about 45 loci from about twelve patients. Binding of neoantigens to the HLA alleles of each patient was predicted with netMHCpan-3.0 for mutant peptides of 8 to 11 amino acids. Results the study describes overall, beyond this receptor: High-frequency TCR beta clonotypes were largely distinct between individual patients. Within a given patient, the same dominant CDR3B clonotypes showed up repeatedly across loci, although different tumor locations also carried unique high-frequency clones. Local tumor mutational burden and local T-cell repertoire clonality had a statistically significant but moderate positive correlation (R 0.3 to 0.35).

With regard to this clonotype: Its antigen remains unidentified. No base quality information exists; no much larger clone differs at one position.

Genomic DNA was extracted from bulk tumor tissue and used as the TCR template, and roughly 560 ng gDNA was amplified per sample. During surgery, several biopsies were collected from each primary tumor and placed as far from one another as possible within the tumor mass. The study cohort was described as untreated and was composed of newly diagnosed NSCLC cases undergoing curative surgery. Donors were some 15 newly diagnosed non-small cell lung cancer patients undergoing surgery with curative intent. The resected tumor masses were reviewed by two independent pathologists. Sequencing was performed only on DNA and RNA samples of high quality. The TCR beta CDR3 region was amplified with a multiplex PCR system, in which a first round of around 10 cycles was run using 32 V-gene forward and 13 J-gene reverse primers. First-round PCR used a QIAGEN Multiplex PCR Kit, and primer sequences were filed in Chinese patent CN105087789A. In a second PCR round, Illumina universal primers were added with the Phusion High-Fidelity PCR Kit. Sequencing of the TCR libraries was done on the Illumina HiSeq X Ten platform in paired-end mode with a 151 bp read length. The paper's data handling went like this. Reads lacking multiplex PCR primers were removed with Cutadapt, read pairs were merged with PEAR, and CDR3 regions were called with MiXCR default settings. Shannon entropy measured repertoire diversity, and clonality was calculated as one minus the Shannon entropy divided by the ln of the count of productive unique sequences. Dominant or high-frequency T-cell clones were defined as clonotypes at frequencies of at least 0.5%. The public sequencing data were trimmed at Q25 with fastp and processed into clonotypes with MiXCR by TCRdb, which kept only in-frame beta chains. Each entry is one CDR3 protein sequence, shown with its most common DNA and genes. The V and J calls, along with clone size, are taken from TCRdb and not from the paper's own processing. Within this sample are 20,000 to 25,000 distinct CDR3 sequences, with 25% to 30% of them counted one time only. The top ten clones comprise 4.4% of the sample.

Relative to germline, V is 0 bases shorter and J is 7 bases shorter, with 13 bases between their ends. Spanning cysteine to phenylalanine, the CDR3 consists of 14 amino acids. The DNA shown is the 42-base CDR3, in frame from base 1. From a lookup of the germline V gene (reference sequence), CDR1 and CDR2 are LNHNV and YYDKDF. The clonotype comes from a man in his forties with non-small cell lung cancer. Material for sequencing was lung tumor tissue. The chain is assembled from TRBV15 and TRBJ2-7; the D gene cannot be resolved beyond TRBD1 or TRBD2, each matching 5 bases. CDR3 protein: CATSREKGSREQYF. The nucleotide sequence is given as TGTGCCACCAGCAGAGAGAAGGGGAGCCGGGAGCAGTACTTC.